One T cell receptor beta chain is described in this entry. The CDR3 loop spans 13 amino acids. The J segment lost 4 bases and the V segment lost 5 bases, leaving 4 bases of the junction unmatched. CDR1 is MDHEN, CDR2 SYDVKM, per germline. This record comes from a study of blood T cell repertoires in COVID-19. Produced via immunoSEQ multiplex PCR; TCRdb's table is partial and in-frame only. The sample contains approximately 490,000 clones, around 90% of which appear only once. V and J are TRBV28 and TRBJ1-2; 7 bases are shared with TRBD1. The TCR comes from a woman in her late teens or twenties who had recovered from COVID-19. Sequencing was carried out using PBMCs or T cells enriched from blood (not recorded which). The CDR3: CASSRQGAYGYTF. CDR3 sequence (DNA): TGTGCCAGCAGTCGACAGGGAGCCTATGGCTACACCTTC.